The rows below give T cell receptor beta chains drawn from one sample of a study of blood T cells in healthy people across ages. One entry per CDR3 protein results from TCRdb running MiXCR on the 5' RACE reads. The profile shows 850,000 to 950,000 distinct CDR3 sequences, about 28% of them singletons. Sequencing input: blood. These receptors were taken from a woman over 75 in good health. The CDR3 runs from the conserved cysteine through the conserved F or W. Fields, in order: D gene, V gene, clone size, J gene, CDR3 DNA, CDR3 protein. The D gene is left open where the match is weak. The listing skips clone size in some rows; elsewhere it reads once, few, many or a size class.

NA	TRBV5-5	many	TRBJ1-4	TGTGCCAGCAAACGGAACGGAGGGACTAATGAAAAACTGTTTTTT	CASKRNGGTNEKLFF
TRBD1	TRBV5-1	NA	TRBJ2-7	TGCGCCAGCAGCCCCGGGACAGAGGGAACCTACAATGAGCAGTACTTC	CASSPGTEGTYNEQYF
NA	TRBV7-2	once	TRBJ1-5	TGTGCCAGCAGCCCACAAGGGGGGGCAAATAGCAATCAGCCCCAGCATTTT	CASSPQGGANSNQPQHF
TRBD1	TRBV24-1	many	TRBJ2-3	TGTGCCACCAGTGATCCCCCCCGACAGGGTGCAGATACGCAGTATTTT	CATSDPPRQGADTQYF
NA	TRBV4-3	NA	TRBJ1-3	TGCGCCAGCAGCCTGACAGTGCTCTCTGGAAACACCATATATTTT	CASSLTVLSGNTIYF
TRBD2	TRBV27	few	TRBJ2-3	TGTGCCAGCAGTTTATCGCCTAGCGGGGGTTACGCAGATACGCAGTATTTT	CASSLSPSGGYADTQYF
TRBD2	TRBV20-1	NA	TRBJ2-3	TGCAGTGCTTCCCGGACTAGCGGGGGGGCGGGCACAGATACGCAGTATTTT	CSASRTSGGAGTDTQYF
TRBD1	TRBV15	many	TRBJ2-3	TGTGCCACCAGCACCCCCGGGACAGGTGGAAGTACGCAGTATTTT	CATSTPGTGGSTQYF
TRBD2	TRBV12-3/TRBV12-4	many	TRBJ2-3	TGTGCCAGCAGTTTGAGCGGGGCGACAGATACGCAGTATTTT	CASSLSGATDTQYF
TRBD1	TRBV7-2	many	TRBJ1-4	TGTGCCAGCAGCCTCGGGACAGGGGAAAAACTGTTTTTT	CASSLGTGEKLFF
NA	TRBV4-3	few	TRBJ1-6	TGCGCCAGCAGCCAAGAGGGGCGGGCTTCACCCCTCCACTTT	CASSQEGRASPLHF
TRBD2	TRBV20-1	NA	TRBJ2-7	TGCAGTGCTAGAGATCACATGGGCGGGGGACCCTACGAGCAGTACTTC	CSARDHMGGGPYEQYF
NA	TRBV12-3/TRBV12-4	few	TRBJ1-2	TGTGCCAGCAGTTTCAGTGGGGGGCGTGATGGCTACACCTTC	CASSFSGGRDGYTF
TRBD1	TRBV6-6	few	TRBJ1-3	TGTGCCAGCAGGGGACAGCCAGACTCTGGAAACACCATATATTTT	CASRGQPDSGNTIYF
NA	TRBV5-1	many	TRBJ2-1	TGCGCCAGCAGCCGGCTAGCGTCAGGTAATGAGCAGTTCTTC	CASSRLASGNEQFF
NA	TRBV20-1	many	TRBJ1-1	TGCAGTGTGGGCTTGAACACTGAAGCTTTCTTT	CSVGLNTEAFF
TRBD1	TRBV12-3/TRBV12-4	NA	TRBJ2-7	TGTGCCAGCAGAATAGGGGGCTCCTACAATGAGCAGTACTTC	CASRIGGSYNEQYF
NA	TRBV11-2	many	TRBJ2-7	TGTGCCAGCAGCCTCGGACCAAGGGGGGCATCCTACGAGCAGTACTTC	CASSLGPRGASYEQYF